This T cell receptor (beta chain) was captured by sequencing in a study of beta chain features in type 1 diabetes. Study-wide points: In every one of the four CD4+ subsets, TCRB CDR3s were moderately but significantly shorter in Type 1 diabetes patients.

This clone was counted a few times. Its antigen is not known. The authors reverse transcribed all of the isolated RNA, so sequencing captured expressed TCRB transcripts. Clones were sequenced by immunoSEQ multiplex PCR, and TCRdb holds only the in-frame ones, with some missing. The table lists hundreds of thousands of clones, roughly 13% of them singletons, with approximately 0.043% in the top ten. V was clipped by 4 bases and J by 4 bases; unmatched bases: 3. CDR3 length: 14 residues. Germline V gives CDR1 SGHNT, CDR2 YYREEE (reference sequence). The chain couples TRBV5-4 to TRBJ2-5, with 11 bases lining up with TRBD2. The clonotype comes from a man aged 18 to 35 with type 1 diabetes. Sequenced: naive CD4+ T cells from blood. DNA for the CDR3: TGTGCCAGCAGCGCCACTAGCGGGAGAGAGACCCAGTACTTC. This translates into CASSATSGRETQYF.